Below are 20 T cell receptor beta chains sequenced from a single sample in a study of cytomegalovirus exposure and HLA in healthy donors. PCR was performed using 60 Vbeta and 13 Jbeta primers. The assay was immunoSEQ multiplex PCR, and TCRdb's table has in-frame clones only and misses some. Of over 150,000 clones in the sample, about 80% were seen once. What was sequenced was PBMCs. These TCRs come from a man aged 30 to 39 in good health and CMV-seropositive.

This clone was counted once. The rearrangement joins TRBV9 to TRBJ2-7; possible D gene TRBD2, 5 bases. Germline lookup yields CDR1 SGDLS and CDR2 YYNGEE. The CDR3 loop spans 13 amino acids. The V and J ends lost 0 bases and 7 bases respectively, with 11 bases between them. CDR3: CASSVAGKGEQYF. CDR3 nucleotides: TGTGCCAGCAGCGTAGCGGGGAAGGGAGAGCAGTACTTC.

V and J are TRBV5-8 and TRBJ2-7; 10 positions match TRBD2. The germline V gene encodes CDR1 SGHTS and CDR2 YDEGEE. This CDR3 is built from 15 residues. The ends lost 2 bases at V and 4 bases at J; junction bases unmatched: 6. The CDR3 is CASSFRLAGVYEQYF. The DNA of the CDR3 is TGTGCCAGCAGCTTTCGGCTAGCGGGGGTTTACGAGCAGTACTTC.

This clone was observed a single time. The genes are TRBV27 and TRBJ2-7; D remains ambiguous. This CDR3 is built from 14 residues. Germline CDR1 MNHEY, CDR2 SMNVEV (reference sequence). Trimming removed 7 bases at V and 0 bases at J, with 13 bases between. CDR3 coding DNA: TGTGCCAGCATGGCAGCCTGGAGCTCCTACGAGCAGTACTTC. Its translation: CASMAAWSSYEQYF.

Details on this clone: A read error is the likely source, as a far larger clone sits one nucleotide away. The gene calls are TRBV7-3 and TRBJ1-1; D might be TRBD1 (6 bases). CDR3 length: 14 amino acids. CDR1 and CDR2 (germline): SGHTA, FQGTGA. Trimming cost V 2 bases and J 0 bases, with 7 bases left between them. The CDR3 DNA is TGTGCCAGCAGCTTAGGACAGATGAACACTGAAGCTTTCTTT. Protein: CASSLGQMNTEAFF.

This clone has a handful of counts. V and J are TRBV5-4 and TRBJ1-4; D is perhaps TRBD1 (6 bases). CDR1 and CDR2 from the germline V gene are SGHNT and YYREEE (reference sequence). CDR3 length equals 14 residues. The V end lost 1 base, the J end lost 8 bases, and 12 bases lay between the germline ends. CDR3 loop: CASSLRGEGEKLFF. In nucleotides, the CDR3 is TGTGCCAGCAGCTTGAGGGGGGAGGGGGAAAAACTGTTTTTT.

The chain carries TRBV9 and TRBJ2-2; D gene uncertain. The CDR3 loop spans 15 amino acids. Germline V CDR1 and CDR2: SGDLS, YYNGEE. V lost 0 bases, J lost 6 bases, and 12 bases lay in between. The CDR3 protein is CASSVDAPYPGELFF. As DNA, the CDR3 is TGTGCCAGCAGCGTAGATGCCCCCTACCCCGGGGAGCTGTTTTTT.

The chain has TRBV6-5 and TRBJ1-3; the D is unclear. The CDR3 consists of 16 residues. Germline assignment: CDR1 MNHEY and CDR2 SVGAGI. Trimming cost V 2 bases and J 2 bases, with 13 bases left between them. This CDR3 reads CASSYGPGWAGNTIYF. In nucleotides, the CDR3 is TGTGCCAGCAGTTACGGGCCAGGCTGGGCTGGAAACACCATATATTTT.

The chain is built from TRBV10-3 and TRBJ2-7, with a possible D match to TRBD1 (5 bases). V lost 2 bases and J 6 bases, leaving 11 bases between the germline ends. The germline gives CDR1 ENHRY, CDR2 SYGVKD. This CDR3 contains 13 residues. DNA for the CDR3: TGTGCCATCAGTGAGGGCCTTGGGGCCGAGCAGTACTTC. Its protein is CAISEGLGAEQYF.

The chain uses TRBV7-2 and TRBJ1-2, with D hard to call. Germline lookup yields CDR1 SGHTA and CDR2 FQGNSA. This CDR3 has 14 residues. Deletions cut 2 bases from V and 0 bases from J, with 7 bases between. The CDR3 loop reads CASSLWSANYGYTF. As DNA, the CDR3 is TGTGCCAGCAGCTTATGGTCAGCTAACTATGGCTACACCTTC.

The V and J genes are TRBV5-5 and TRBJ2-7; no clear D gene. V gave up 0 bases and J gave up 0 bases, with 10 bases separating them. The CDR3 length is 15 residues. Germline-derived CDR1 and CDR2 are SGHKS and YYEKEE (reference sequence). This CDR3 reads CASSLVVGSSYEQYF. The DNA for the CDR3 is TGTGCCAGCAGCTTGGTTGTCGGTAGCTCCTACGAGCAGTACTTC.

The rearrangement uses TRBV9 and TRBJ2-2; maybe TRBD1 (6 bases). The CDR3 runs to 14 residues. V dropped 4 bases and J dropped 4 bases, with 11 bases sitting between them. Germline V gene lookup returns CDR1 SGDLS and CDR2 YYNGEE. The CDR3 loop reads CASSWTAGTGELFF. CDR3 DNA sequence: TGTGCCAGCAGCTGGACAGCAGGCACCGGGGAGCTGTTTTTT.

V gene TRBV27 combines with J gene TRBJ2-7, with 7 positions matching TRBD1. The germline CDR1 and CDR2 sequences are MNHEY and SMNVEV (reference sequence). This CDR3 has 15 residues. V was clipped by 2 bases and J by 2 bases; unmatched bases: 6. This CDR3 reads CASSLKQGPTYEQYF. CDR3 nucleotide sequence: TGTGCCAGCAGTTTAAAACAGGGGCCCACCTACGAGCAGTACTTC.

CDR3 nucleotide sequence: TGTGCCAGCAGTGATTACAGGGGGCGCAGGCAAGAGACCCAGTACTTC. Amino acid sequence: CASSDYRGRRQETQYF. This chain connects TRBV6-1 to TRBJ2-5, with TRBD1 matching 9 bases. The CDR3 loop spans 16 amino acids. Germline CDR1 is MNHNS and CDR2 is SASEGT. J gave up 2 bases and V 3 bases, and 7 bases lay outside the gene matches.

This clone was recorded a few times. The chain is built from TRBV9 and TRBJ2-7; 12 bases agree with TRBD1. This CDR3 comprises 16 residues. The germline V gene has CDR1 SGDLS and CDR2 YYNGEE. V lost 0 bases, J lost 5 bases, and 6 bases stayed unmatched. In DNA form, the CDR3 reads TGTGCCAGCAGCGTAGGGGGACAGGGGGCAGACCACGAGCAGTACTTC. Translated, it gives CASSVGGQGADHEQYF.

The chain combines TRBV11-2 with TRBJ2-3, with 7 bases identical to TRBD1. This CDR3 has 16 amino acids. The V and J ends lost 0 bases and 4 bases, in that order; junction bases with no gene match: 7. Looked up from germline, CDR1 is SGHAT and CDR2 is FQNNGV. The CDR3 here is CASSLDRQGASDTQYF. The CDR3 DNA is TGTGCCAGCAGCTTAGATAGACAGGGAGCTTCAGATACGCAGTATTTT.

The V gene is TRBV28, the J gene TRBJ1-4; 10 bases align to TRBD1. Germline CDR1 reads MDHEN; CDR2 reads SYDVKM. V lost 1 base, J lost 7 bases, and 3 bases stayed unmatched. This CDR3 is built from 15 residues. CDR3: CASSLLGQGSEKLFF. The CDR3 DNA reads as TGTGCCAGCAGTTTATTGGGACAGGGGTCTGAAAAACTGTTTTTT.

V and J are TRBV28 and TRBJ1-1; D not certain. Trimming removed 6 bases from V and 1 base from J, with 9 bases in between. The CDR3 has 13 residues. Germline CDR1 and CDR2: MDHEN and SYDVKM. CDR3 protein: CASSPPWNTEAFF. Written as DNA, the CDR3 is TGTGCCAGCAGCCCCCCCTGGAACACTGAAGCTTTCTTT.

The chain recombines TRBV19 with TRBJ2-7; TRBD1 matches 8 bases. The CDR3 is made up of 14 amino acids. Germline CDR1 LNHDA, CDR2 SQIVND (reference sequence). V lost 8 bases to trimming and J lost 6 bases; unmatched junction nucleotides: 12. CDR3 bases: TGTGCCAGTGGGAGCAGGGGGCTAAGCGGCGAGCAGTACTTC. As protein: CASGSRGLSGEQYF.

CDR3 in amino acids: CASSERRREAFF. The DNA of the CDR3 is TGTGCCAGCAGTGAGAGGCGGCGTGAAGCTTTCTTT. The V and J genes are TRBV28 and TRBJ1-1; D gene uncertain. CDR3 length: 12 residues. Germline lookup yields CDR1 MDHEN and CDR2 SYDVKM. Trimming pared 5 bases from V and 7 bases from J, leaving 11 bases between.

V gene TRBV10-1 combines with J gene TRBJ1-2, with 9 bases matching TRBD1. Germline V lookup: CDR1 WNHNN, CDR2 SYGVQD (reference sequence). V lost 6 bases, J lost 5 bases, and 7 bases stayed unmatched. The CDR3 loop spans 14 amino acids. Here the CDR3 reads CASSGTGRYYGYTF. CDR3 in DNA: TGCGCCAGCAGCGGGACAGGGAGATATTATGGCTACACCTTC.